This TCR beta chain derives from a study of early T cells in non-severe SARS-CoV-2 infection. Across the whole study: Whole-blood bulk RNA, unsorted, was sequenced, and chains were unpaired. Study findings and constraints: The study's VDJdb matching favored anti-spike CD8 responses and missed private and CD4 specificities.

The protocol attached unique molecular identifiers to individual cDNA molecules. Each CDR3 protein gets one entry after TCRdb re-called the 5' RACE reads with MiXCR. Of around 59,000 distinct CDR3 sequences in the sample, roughly 12% are singletons; the top ten hold about 4%. In regard to this clonotype: As yet, its antigen is unknown.

Material for sequencing was whole blood. The receptor was derived from an adult who was a healthcare worker with PCR-confirmed SARS-CoV-2 infection or an uninfected control (not recorded which).

The CDR3 spells CASSPTLARNTEAFF. The CDR3 nucleotides read TGTGCCAGCAGCCCGACCCTGGCCCGGAACACTGAAGCTTTCTTT. V usage is TRBV7-2 and J usage is TRBJ1-1; D gene unclear. The CDR3 is 15 residues long. Deletions cut 5 bases from V and 1 base from J, with 14 bases between. Germline CDR1 reads SGHTA; CDR2 reads FQGNSA.